A single sample gave rise to the 29 T cell receptor beta chains below, sequenced in a study of cytomegalovirus exposure and HLA in healthy donors (dated by TCRdb to 2016 to 2017). Library construction relied on the immunoSEQ multiplex PCR assay. The multiplex PCR relied on a mix of 60 forward primers for TCR Vbeta segments and 13 reverse primers for TCR Jbeta segments. The table comes from immuneACCESS by way of TCRdb, which keeps in-frame sequences with V and J called. Part of the clones is missing from these tables; in studies checked, under half for an unresolved V gene and the rest for unknown reasons. In all, the sample holds some 130,000 clones, and 70% to 90% of those were seen once. Of the sample, approximately 1.5% falls within the top ten clones. The source material was PBMCs. Every receptor here comes from a man in his forties in good health and CMV-seronegative.

The gene calls are TRBV5-1 and TRBJ1-2; D is unclear. The length of the CDR3 is 12 residues. V was trimmed by 3 bases and J by 6 bases, leaving 9 bases between them. In germline, CDR1 is SGHRS, CDR2 YFSETQ. The CDR3 is CASSSTENGYTF. The CDR3 DNA follows: TGCGCCAGCAGCTCCACAGAAAATGGCTACACCTTC.

The chain joins TRBV19 to TRBJ2-5; 8 nucleotides align to TRBD1. Trimming at V came to 3 bases and at J to 4 bases, leaving 4 bases not matched to a gene. Germline CDR1 LNHDA, CDR2 SQIVND (reference sequence). CDR3 length equals 14 residues. The CDR3 loop is CASSISGGLETQYF. DNA of the CDR3: TGTGCCAGTAGTATTTCAGGGGGCTTAGAGACCCAGTACTTC. The variable domain in full, completed from reference TRBV19 and TRBJ2-5, reads DGGITQSPKYLFRKEGQNVTLSCEQNLNHDAMYWYRQDPGQGLRLIYYSQIVNDFQKGDIAEGYSVSREKKESFPLTVTSAQKNPTAFYLCASSISGGLETQYFGPGTRLLVL.

The V call is TRBV28, the J call TRBJ2-2; weak D call: TRBD2 (6 bases). The CDR3 is 14 amino acids. Trimming stripped 11 bases from V and 2 bases from J, with 15 bases between. Per the germline V gene, CDR1 is MDHEN and CDR2 is SYDVKM. The CDR3 is CALATGGNTGELFF. CDR3 nucleotides: TGTGCCCTGGCAACCGGGGGAAACACCGGGGAGCTGTTTTTT.

This clone was observed once. The rearrangement joins TRBV5-1 to TRBJ1-2, with D uncertain. CDR3 size: 14 residues. V lost 2 bases and J lost 4, with 12 bases in between. Germline CDR1 is SGHRS and CDR2 is YFSETQ. The CDR3 is CASSFGVSGYGYTF. The CDR3 DNA reads TGCGCCAGCAGCTTTGGGGTAAGCGGCTATGGCTACACCTTC.

The gene calls are TRBV9 and TRBJ2-1; 8 nucleotides agree with TRBD1. After removal of 0 bases from V and 6 bases from J, the junction contained 8 bases not matched to a gene. CDR3 size: 16 residues. Per the germline V gene, CDR1 is SGDLS and CDR2 is YYNGEE. CDR3 DNA: TGTGCCAGCAGCGTAGGGCAGGGGGCCGTGGGCAATGAGCAGTTCTTC. This translates into CASSVGQGAVGNEQFF.

This clone has a handful of counts. The rearrangement links TRBV7-3 to TRBJ2-1, with 14 bases fitting TRBD2. Germline CDR1 and CDR2: SGHTA and FQGTGA. V dropped 5 bases and J dropped 3; count of bases not matched to a gene: 6. The CDR3 is 17 amino acids. The CDR3 loop is CASSQIGTSGSYNEQFF. The DNA for the CDR3 is TGTGCCAGCAGCCAAATTGGGACTAGCGGGAGCTACAATGAGCAGTTCTTC.

This clone appeared a single time. The genes are TRBV9 and TRBJ2-5; D unresolved. Trimming stripped 3 bases from V and 1 base from J, with 10 bases between. The CDR3 loop spans 14 amino acids. Germline lookup yields CDR1 SGDLS and CDR2 YYNGEE. The CDR3 bases are TGTGCCAGCAGCGCAAACATAATCCAAGAGACCCAGTACTTC. Its protein product is CASSANIIQETQYF.

This clone appeared a few times. The chain joins TRBV6-5 to TRBJ2-5, with D unresolved. The CDR3 has 14 amino acids. V was trimmed by 4 bases and J by 4 bases, leaving 13 bases between them. In germline, CDR1 is MNHEY, CDR2 SVGAGI. The CDR3 bases are TGTGCCAGCAGTTCTAGGCACATGGTAGAGACCCAGTACTTC. Translated, it gives CASSSRHMVETQYF.

The chain recombines TRBV28 with TRBJ1-4, with 7 positions matching TRBD1. V dropped 4 bases and J dropped 0; count of bases not matched to a gene: 14. Germline CDR1 MDHEN, CDR2 SYDVKM. The CDR3 totals 19 residues. CDR3 DNA: TGTGCCAGCAGTTCCCCCTCGCTGGGGACAGTGTCAACTAATGAAAAACTGTTTTTT. It translates to CASSSPSLGTVSTNEKLFF.

The rearrangement links TRBV2 to TRBJ2-1; D remains ambiguous. CDR1 and CDR2 from the germline V gene are SNHLY and FYNNEI. V lost 4 bases to trimming and J lost 12 bases, with 10 bases between them. The CDR3 contains 11 residues. For the CDR3, the DNA is TGTGCCAGCAGTGTCCAGGCCTGGCAGTTCTTC. This codes for CASSVQAWQFF.

The genes are TRBV11-3 and TRBJ2-5; 7 bases match TRBD1. From germline, CDR1 is SGHNT and CDR2 YENEEA. The CDR3 has 16 amino acids. The V segment lost 3 bases and the J segment 4 bases; nucleotides outside the gene matches: 11. The CDR3 protein is CASSLSTGRGRETQYF. The DNA for the CDR3 is TGTGCCAGCAGCTTGTCGACAGGGAGAGGTCGAGAGACCCAGTACTTC.

The rearrangement links TRBV10-2 to TRBJ2-1, with 13 bases lining up with TRBD2. In germline, CDR1 is WSHSY, CDR2 SAAADI. V was pared by 6 bases and J by 15 bases, with 20 bases of the junction left unmatched. The CDR3 contains 17 residues. The CDR3 DNA reads TGCGCCAGCAGATTAGGACTAGCGGGGGCCCCGAACGGAGATCTGTTCTTC. This sequence encodes CASRLGLAGAPNGDLFF.

V is TRBV29-1 and J is TRBJ2-7; a possible D gene is TRBD2 (5 bases). The CDR3 is 12 residues long. V was clipped by 7 bases and J by 0 bases, with 10 bases between them. Per the germline V gene, CDR1 is SQVTM and CDR2 is ANQGSEA. CDR3 DNA sequence: TGCAGCGCCGGAGGACGCTCCTACGAGCAGTACTTC. Translating it yields CSAGGRSYEQYF.

V usage is TRBV7-2 and J usage is TRBJ1-6; 10 bases match TRBD1. The germline gives CDR1 SGHTA, CDR2 FQGNSA. V shed 3 bases, J shed 6 bases, and the junction held 2 bases outside the gene matches. The CDR3 runs 15 residues. CDR3 in DNA: TGTGCCAGCAGCTTGCGACAGGGGGCTAATTCACCCCTCCACTTT. Its protein is CASSLRQGANSPLHF.

This chain joins TRBV4-3 and TRBJ1-1; 9 bases align to TRBD1. CDR1 and CDR2 from the germline V gene are LGHNA and YSLEER. V lost 4 bases to trimming and J lost 7 bases; unmatched junction nucleotides: 10. The CDR3 consists of 15 residues. The CDR3 coding sequence is TGCGCCAGCAGCCGAACCGGGACAGGGCCCGGTGAAGCTTTCTTT. This encodes CASSRTGTGPGEAFF.

V gene TRBV5-5 combines with J gene TRBJ2-7; 9 bases map to TRBD1. Germline CDR1 and CDR2: SGHKS and YYEKEE (reference sequence). Trimming took 4 bases from V and 6 from J; bases not matched to a gene: 11. This CDR3 comprises 15 residues. CDR3 nucleotide sequence: TGTGCCAGCAGCGGGAGATCGGGACAGGGCGGCGAGCAGTACTTC. Protein sequence: CASSGRSGQGGEQYF.

CDR3 sequence: CASSGDGGREQYF. DNA for the CDR3: TGTGCCAGCAGTGGAGATGGAGGGCGCGAGCAGTACTTC. This sequence joins TRBV6-1 and TRBJ2-7, with a weak D call TRBD2 (6 bases). The V end was cut by 4 bases, the J end by 6 bases, with 13 bases between. There are 13 residues in the CDR3. Germline assignment: CDR1 MNHNS and CDR2 SASEGT.

This chain connects TRBV6-5 to TRBJ2-3; 8 bases align to TRBD2. The germline V gene has CDR1 MNHEY and CDR2 SVGAGI. CDR3 length equals 16 residues. With 2 bases clipped from V and 6 bases from J, the junction kept 10 bases outside the gene matches. The CDR3 DNA reads as TGTGCCAGCAGTTACAATCGCGGCGGGGGGAGGGATACGCAGTATTTT. Its translation: CASSYNRGGGRDTQYF.

V gene TRBV5-6 combines with J gene TRBJ2-5; 7 bases are a match to TRBD1. V was clipped by 1 base and J by 1 base; unmatched bases: 4. Germline assignment: CDR1 SGHDT and CDR2 YYEEEE. This CDR3 contains 15 residues. This CDR3 reads CASSLWDSFQETQYF. The CDR3 region has the DNA TGTGCCAGCAGCTTGTGGGACAGCTTCCAAGAGACCCAGTACTTC.

The gene calls are TRBV6-6 and TRBJ2-5; 9 bases fit TRBD2. CDR1 is MNHNY, CDR2 SVGAGI, per germline (reference sequence). The CDR3 spans 15 residues. Unmatched junction bases numbered 10, after V lost 7 bases and J lost 4 bases. CDR3 bases: TGTGCCAGCACAGTAGCGGGAGAATTGCCAGAGACCCAGTACTTC. This encodes CASTVAGELPETQYF.

The rearrangement uses TRBV7-2 and TRBJ2-5, with a weak D call TRBD2 (5 bases). The CDR3 spans 13 residues. The germline CDR1 and CDR2 sequences are SGHTA and FQGNSA. Trimming took 5 bases from V and 4 from J, leaving 11 bases between them. The CDR3 region is CASSPIRGETQYF. CDR3 sequence (DNA): TGTGCCAGCAGCCCCATCCGGGGAGAGACCCAGTACTTC.

This clone was observed a few times. The chain links TRBV2 to TRBJ1-1, with a tentative D call TRBD1 (5 bases). Germline V gives CDR1 SNHLY, CDR2 FYNNEI. CDR3 length: 16 residues. V shed 0 bases and J shed 5 bases, with 16 bases lying between them. DNA of the CDR3: TGTGCCAGCAGTGAAGCGCGGACACCCGAAGGGACTGAAGCTTTCTTT. Encoded protein: CASSEARTPEGTEAFF.

This clone came up once. V gene TRBV7-3 combines with J gene TRBJ2-2, with D perhaps TRBD1 (6 bases). Germline V gene lookup returns CDR1 SGHTA and CDR2 FQGTGA. There are 16 residues in the CDR3. V was cut by 4 bases and J by 1 base, with 13 bases left in between. In DNA, the CDR3 is TGTGCCAGCAGCTCCGGACCGGGACAGAACACCGGGGAGCTGTTTTTT. As protein: CASSSGPGQNTGELFF. The variable domain in full, completed from reference TRBV7-3 and TRBJ2-2, reads GAGVSQTPSNKVTEKGKYVELRCDPISGHTALYWYRQSLGQGPEFLIYFQGTGAADDSGLPNDRFFAVRPEGSVSTLKIQRTERGDSAVYLCASSSGPGQNTGELFFGEGSRLTVL.

The CDR3 sequence is CSARGLGGYTF. CDR3 nucleotide sequence: TGCAGTGCTAGGGGGCTGGGTGGCTACACCTTC. The chain combines TRBV20-1 with TRBJ1-2, with D perhaps TRBD1 (5 bases). The V end lost 3 bases, the J end lost 7 bases, and 9 bases lay between the germline ends. CDR1 and CDR2 (germline): DFQATT, SNEGSKA (reference sequence). The CDR3 is 11 residues long.

The V gene is TRBV2, the J gene TRBJ1-1, with TRBD1 matching 12 bases. The V gene's germline CDR1 is SNHLY and CDR2 FYNNEI. CDR3 size: 13 residues. V shed 6 bases, J shed 4 bases, and the junction held 0 bases outside the gene matches. The chain's CDR3 is CASRGQGATEAFF. CDR3 DNA sequence: TGTGCCAGCAGGGGACAGGGGGCCACTGAAGCTTTCTTT.

This sequence joins TRBV4-2 and TRBJ1-1, with 7 nucleotides matching TRBD1. The ends lost 1 base at V and 12 bases at J; junction bases unmatched: 11. The CDR3 consists of 14 residues. The germline V gene has CDR1 LGHNA and CDR2 YNFKEQ. In DNA, the CDR3 is TGTGCCAGCAGCCAAGCGAGGCGAGGGGGCGAAACTTTCTTT. It specifies CASSQARRGGETFF.

This clone was seen only once. The V and J genes are TRBV7-9 and TRBJ1-3; 7 nucleotides align to TRBD1. The ends lost 3 bases at V and 0 bases at J; junction bases unmatched: 5. The CDR3 is made up of 16 amino acids. Looked up from germline, CDR1 is SEHNR and CDR2 is FQNEAQ (reference sequence). The CDR3 loop is CASSLDRPLSGNTIYF. CDR3 in DNA: TGTGCCAGCAGCTTGGACAGGCCACTCTCTGGAAACACCATATATTTT.

This chain links TRBV9 with TRBJ2-1; 7 nucleotides match TRBD1. The trim removed 4 bases at V and 7 bases at J, leaving 11 bases unmatched. The CDR3 sequence is 15 residues long. CDR1 is SGDLS, CDR2 YYNGEE, per germline. CDR3 in DNA: TGTGCCAGCAGCCTTAGTGGGACAGAGGGTAATGAGCAGTTCTTC. It codes for CASSLSGTEGNEQFF.

The chain links TRBV25-1 to TRBJ2-1, with TRBD1 matching over 9 bases. J gave up 7 bases and V 4 bases, and 8 bases lay outside the gene matches. The length of the CDR3 is 15 residues. The V gene's germline CDR1 is MGHDK and CDR2 SYGVNS. CDR3 nucleotides: TGTGCCAGCAGTGGACCGGGACAGGGTTGGAATGAGCAGTTCTTC. Residues: CASSGPGQGWNEQFF.